The sequence of this T cell receptor beta chain was determined in a study of blood T cell repertoires in COVID-19. The assay was immunoSEQ multiplex PCR, and TCRdb's table has in-frame clones only and misses some. Among about 90,000 clones listed, roughly 90% were seen once. The germline CDR1 and CDR2 sequences are SGHTS and YDEGEE. The ends were cut back, 4 bases at V and 0 bases at J, with 10 bases in the middle. The CDR3 contains 15 residues. The source is a man aged 50-60 years with COVID-19, enrolled during active disease. V gene TRBV5-8 combines with J gene TRBJ1-4; D is possibly TRBD1 (6 bases). Sample: peripheral blood. The CDR3 sequence is CASSPGQATNEKLFF. In DNA, the CDR3 is TGTGCCAGCAGCCCGGGACAAGCAACTAATGAAAAACTGTTTTTT.